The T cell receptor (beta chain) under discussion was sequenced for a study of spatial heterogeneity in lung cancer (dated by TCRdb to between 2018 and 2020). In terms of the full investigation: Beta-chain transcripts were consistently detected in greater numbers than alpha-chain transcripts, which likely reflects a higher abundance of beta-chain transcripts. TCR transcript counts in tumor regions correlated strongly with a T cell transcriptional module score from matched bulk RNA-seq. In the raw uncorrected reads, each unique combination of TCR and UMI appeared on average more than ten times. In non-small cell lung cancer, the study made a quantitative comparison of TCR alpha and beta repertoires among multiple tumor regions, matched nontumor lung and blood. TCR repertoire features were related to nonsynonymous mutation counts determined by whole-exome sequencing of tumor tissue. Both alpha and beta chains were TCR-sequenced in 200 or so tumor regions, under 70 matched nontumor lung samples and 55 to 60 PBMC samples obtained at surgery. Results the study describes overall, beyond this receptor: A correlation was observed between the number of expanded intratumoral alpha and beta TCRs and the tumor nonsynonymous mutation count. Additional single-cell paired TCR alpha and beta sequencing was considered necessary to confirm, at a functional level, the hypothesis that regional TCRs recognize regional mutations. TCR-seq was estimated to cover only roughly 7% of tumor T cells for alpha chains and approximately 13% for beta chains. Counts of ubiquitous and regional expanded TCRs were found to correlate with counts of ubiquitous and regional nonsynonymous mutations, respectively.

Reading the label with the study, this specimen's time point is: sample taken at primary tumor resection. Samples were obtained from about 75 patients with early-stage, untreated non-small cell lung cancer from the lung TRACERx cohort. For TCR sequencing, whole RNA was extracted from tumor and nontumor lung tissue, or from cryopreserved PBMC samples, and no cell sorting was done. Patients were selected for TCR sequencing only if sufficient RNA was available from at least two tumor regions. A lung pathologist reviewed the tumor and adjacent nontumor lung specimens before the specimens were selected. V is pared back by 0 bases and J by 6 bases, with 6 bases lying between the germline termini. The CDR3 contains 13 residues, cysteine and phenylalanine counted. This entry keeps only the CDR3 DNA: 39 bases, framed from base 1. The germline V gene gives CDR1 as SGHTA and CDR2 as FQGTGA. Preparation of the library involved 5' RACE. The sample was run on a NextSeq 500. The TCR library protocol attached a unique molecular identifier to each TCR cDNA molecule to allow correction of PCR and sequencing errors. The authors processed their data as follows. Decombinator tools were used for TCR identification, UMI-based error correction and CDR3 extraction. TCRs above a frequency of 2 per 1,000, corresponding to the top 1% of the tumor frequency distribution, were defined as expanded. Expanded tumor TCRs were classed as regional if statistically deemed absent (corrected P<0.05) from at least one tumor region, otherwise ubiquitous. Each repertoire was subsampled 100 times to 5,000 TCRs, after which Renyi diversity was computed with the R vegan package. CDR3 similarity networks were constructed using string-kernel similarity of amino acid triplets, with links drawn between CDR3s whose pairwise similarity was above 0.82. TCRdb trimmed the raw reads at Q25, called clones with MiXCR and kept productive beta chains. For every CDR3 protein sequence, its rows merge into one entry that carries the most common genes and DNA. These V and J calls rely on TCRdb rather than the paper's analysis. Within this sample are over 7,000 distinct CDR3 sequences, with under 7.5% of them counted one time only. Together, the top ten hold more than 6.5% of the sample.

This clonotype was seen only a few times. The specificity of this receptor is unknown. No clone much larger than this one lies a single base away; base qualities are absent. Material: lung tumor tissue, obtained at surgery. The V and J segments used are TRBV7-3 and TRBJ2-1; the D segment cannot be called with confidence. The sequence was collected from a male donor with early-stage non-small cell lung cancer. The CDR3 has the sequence CASSLTDRNEQFF. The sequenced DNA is TGTGCCAGCAGCTTAACTGACCGCAATGAGCAGTTCTTC.